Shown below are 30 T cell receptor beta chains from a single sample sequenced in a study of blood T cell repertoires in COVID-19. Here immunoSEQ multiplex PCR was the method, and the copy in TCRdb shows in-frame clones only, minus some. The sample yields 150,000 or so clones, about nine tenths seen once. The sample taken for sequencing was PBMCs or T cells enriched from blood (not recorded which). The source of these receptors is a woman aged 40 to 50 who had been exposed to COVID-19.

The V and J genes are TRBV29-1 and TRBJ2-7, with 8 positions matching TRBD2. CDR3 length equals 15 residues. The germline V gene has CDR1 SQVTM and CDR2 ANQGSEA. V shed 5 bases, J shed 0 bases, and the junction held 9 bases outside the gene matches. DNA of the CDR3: TGCAGCGTTACCCGTACTAGCGGCGTCTCCTACGAGCAGTACTTC. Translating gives CSVTRTSGVSYEQYF.

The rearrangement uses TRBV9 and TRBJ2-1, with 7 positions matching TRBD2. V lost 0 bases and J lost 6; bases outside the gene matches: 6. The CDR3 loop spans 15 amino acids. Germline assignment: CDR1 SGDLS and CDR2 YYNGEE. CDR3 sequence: CASSVGLAGFNEQFF. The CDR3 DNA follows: TGTGCCAGCAGCGTAGGTTTAGCGGGTTTCAATGAGCAGTTCTTC.

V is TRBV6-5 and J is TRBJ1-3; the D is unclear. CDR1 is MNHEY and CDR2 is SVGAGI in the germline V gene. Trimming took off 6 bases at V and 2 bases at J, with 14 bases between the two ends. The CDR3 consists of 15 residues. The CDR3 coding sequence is TGTGCCAGCAGATCTCGTGGCCGGGCTGGAAACACCATATATTTT. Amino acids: CASRSRGRAGNTIYF.

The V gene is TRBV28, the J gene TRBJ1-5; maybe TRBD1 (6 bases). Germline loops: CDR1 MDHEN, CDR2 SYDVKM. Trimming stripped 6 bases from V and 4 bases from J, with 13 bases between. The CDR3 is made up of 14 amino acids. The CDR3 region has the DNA TGTGCCAGCAGCACCGGGACAAGAAATCAGCCCCAGCATTTT. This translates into CASSTGTRNQPQHF.

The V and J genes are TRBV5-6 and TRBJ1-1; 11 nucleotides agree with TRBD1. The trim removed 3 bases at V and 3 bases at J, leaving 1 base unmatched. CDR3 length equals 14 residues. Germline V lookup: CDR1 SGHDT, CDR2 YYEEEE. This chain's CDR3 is CASSWGQGDTEAFF. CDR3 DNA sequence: TGTGCCAGCAGCTGGGGACAGGGGGACACTGAAGCTTTCTTT.

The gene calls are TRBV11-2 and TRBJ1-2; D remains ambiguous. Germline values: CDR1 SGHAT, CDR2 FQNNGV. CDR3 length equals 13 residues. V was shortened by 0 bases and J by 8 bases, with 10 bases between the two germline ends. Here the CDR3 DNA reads TGTGCCAGCAGCTTAGACAGTCGTATCGGCTACACCTTC. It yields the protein CASSLDSRIGYTF.

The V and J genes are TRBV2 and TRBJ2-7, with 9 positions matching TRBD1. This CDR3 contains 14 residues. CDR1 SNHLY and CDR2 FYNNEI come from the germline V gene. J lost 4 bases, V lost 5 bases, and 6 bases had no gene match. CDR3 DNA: TGTGCCAGCAGTTCACAGGGGGCCCGGTACGAGCAGTACTTC. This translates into CASSSQGARYEQYF.

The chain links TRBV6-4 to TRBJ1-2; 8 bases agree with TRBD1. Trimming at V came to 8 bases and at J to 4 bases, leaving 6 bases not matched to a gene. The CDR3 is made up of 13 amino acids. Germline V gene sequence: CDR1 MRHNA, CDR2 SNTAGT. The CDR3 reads CASGQGPGYGYTF. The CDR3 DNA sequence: TGTGCCAGCGGACAGGGCCCTGGCTATGGCTACACCTTC.

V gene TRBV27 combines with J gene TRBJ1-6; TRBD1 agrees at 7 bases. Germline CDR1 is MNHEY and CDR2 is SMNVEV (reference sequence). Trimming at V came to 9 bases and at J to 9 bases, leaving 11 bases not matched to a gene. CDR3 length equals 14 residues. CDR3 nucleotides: TGTGCCAGTAGGACCGGGACAGTTGTTTCACCCCTCCACTTT. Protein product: CASRTGTVVSPLHF.

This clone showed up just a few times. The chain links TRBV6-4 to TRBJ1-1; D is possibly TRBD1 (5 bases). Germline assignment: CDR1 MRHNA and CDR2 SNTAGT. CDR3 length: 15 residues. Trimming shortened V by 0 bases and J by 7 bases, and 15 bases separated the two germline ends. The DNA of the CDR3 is TGTGCCAGCAGTGACTCCGCAGGAGGGGAAGGTGAAGCTTTCTTT. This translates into CASSDSAGGEGEAFF.

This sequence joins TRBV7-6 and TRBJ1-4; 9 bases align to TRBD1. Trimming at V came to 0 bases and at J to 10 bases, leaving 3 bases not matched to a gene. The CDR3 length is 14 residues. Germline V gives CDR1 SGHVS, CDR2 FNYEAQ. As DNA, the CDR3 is TGTGCCAGCAGCTTAGCGGGACAGGGAGGAAAACTGTTTTTT. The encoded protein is CASSLAGQGGKLFF.

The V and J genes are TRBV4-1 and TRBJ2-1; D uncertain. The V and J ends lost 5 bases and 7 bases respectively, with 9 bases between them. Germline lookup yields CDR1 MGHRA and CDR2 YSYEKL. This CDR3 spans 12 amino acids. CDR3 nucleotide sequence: TGCGCCAGCAGCTCATCGACTAATGAGCAGTTCTTC. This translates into CASSSSTNEQFF.

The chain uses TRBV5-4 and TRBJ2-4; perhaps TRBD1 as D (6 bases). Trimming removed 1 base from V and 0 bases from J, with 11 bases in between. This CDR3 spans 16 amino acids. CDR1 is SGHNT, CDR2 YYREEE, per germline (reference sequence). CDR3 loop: CASSLWQGLAKNIQYF. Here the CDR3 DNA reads TGTGCCAGCAGCTTGTGGCAGGGGTTAGCCAAAAACATTCAGTACTTC.

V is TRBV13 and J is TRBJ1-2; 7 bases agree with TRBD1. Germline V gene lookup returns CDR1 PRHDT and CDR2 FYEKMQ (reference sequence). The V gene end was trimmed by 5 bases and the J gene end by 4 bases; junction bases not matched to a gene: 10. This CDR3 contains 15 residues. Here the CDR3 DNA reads TGTGCCAGCAGCATAAACAGGGGTTCCCTCTATGGCTACACCTTC. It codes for CASSINRGSLYGYTF. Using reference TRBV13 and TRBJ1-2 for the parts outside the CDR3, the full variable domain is AAGVIQSPRHLIKEKRETATLKCYPIPRHDTVYWYQQGPGQDPQFLISFYEKMQSDKGSIPDRFSAQQFSDYHSELNMSSLELGDSALYFCASSINRGSLYGYTFGSGTRLTVV.

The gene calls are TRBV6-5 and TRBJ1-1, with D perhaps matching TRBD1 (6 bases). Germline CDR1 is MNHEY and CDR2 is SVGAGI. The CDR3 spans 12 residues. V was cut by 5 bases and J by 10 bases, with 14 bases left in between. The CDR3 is CASSTTGTTAFF. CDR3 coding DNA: TGTGCCAGCAGTACCACAGGGACCACAGCTTTCTTT.

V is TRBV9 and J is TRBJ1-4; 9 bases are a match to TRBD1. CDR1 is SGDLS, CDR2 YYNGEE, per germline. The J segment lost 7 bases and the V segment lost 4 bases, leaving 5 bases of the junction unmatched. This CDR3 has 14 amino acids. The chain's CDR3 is CASSKQGAGEKLFF. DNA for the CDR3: TGTGCCAGCAGCAAACAGGGGGCGGGTGAAAAACTGTTTTTT.

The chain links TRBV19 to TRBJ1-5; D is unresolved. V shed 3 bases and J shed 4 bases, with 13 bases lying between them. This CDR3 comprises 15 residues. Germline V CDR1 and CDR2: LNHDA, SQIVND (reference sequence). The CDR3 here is CASSIRPDSNQPQHF. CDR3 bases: TGTGCCAGTAGTATCCGCCCTGACTCTAATCAGCCCCAGCATTTT.

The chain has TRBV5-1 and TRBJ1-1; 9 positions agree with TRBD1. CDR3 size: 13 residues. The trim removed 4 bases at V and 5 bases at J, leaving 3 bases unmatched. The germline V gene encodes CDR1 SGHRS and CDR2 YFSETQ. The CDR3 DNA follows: TGCGCCAGCAGCGGGGGACAGGGAACTGAAGCTTTCTTT. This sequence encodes CASSGGQGTEAFF.

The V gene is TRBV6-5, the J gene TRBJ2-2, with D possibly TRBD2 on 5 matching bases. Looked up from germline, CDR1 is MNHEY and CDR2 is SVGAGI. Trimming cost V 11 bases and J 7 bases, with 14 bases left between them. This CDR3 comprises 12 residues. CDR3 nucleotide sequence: TGTGCCGTACTTGCGGGTGGCGGGGAGCTGTTTTTT. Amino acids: CAVLAGGGELFF.

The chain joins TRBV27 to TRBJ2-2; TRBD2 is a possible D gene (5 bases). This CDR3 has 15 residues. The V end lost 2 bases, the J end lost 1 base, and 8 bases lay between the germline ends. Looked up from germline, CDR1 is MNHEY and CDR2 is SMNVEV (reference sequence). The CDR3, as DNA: TGTGCCAGCAGTTTACTAGCAGGGAACACCGGGGAGCTGTTTTTT. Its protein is CASSLLAGNTGELFF.

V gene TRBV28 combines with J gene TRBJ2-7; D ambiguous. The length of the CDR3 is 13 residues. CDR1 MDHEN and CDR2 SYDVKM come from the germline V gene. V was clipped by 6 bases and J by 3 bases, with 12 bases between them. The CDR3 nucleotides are TGTGCCAGCAGCCTCGGTGGTCGCTACGAGCAGTACTTC. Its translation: CASSLGGRYEQYF.

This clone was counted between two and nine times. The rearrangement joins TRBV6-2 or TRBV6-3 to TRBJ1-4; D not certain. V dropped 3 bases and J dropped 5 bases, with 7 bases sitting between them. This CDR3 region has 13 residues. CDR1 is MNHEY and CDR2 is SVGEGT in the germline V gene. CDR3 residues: CASSYGQNEKLFF. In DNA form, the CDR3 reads TGTGCCAGCAGTTATGGGCAGAATGAAAAACTGTTTTTT.

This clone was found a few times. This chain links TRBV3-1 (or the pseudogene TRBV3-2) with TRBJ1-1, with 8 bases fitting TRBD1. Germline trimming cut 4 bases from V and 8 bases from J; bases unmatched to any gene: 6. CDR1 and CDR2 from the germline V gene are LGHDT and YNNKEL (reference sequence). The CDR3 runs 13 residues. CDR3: CASSPLDRAEAFF. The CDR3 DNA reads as TGTGCCAGCAGCCCTCTGGACAGGGCAGAAGCTTTCTTT.

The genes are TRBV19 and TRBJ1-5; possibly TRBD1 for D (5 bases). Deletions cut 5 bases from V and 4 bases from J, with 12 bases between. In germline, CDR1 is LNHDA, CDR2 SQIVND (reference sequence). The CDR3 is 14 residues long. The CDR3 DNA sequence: TGTGCCAGTAGTTTTGACGGGGGGAATCAGCCCCAGCATTTT. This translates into CASSFDGGNQPQHF.

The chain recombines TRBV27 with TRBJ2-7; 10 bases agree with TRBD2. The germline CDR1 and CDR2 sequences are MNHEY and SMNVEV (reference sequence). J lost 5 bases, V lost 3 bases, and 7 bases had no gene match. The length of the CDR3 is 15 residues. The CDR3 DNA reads TGTGCCAGCAGTTTTCGCCTAGCGGGGGACGACGAGCAGTACTTC. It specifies CASSFRLAGDDEQYF.

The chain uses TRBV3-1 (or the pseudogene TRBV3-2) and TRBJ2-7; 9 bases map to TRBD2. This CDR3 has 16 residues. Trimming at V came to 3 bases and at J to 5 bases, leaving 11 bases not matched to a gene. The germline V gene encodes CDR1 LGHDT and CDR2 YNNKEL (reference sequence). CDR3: CASSHKFGTSQHEQYF. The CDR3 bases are TGTGCCAGCAGCCACAAGTTCGGGACTAGCCAGCACGAGCAGTACTTC.

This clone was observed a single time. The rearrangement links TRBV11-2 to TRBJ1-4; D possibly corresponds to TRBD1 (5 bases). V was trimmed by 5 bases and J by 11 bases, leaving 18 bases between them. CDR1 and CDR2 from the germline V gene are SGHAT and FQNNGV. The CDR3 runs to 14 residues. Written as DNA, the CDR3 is TGTGCCAGCAGCCCCTCGGGGGGTTTCGGGAAACTGTTTTTT. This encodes CASSPSGGFGKLFF.

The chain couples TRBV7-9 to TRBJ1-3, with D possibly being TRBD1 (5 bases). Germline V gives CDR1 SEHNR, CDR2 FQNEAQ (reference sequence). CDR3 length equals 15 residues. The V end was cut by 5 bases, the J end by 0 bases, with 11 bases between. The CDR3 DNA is TGTGCCAGCAGCCCCAACAGGTTCTCTGGAAACACCATATATTTT. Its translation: CASSPNRFSGNTIYF.

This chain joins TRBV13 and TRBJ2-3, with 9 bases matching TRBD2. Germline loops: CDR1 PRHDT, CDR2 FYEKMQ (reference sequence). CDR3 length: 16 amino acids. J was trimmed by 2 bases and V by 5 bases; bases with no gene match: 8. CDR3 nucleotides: TGTGCCAGCAGCCCCGGGACTAGCAGCTTCACAGATACGCAGTATTTT. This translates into CASSPGTSSFTDTQYF.

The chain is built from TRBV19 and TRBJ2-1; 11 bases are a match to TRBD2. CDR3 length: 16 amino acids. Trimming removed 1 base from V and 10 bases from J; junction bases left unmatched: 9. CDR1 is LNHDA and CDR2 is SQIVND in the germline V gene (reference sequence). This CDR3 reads CASSIVGLAGGREQFF. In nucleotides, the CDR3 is TGTGCCAGTAGTATAGTCGGCCTAGCGGGAGGCCGGGAGCAGTTCTTC.